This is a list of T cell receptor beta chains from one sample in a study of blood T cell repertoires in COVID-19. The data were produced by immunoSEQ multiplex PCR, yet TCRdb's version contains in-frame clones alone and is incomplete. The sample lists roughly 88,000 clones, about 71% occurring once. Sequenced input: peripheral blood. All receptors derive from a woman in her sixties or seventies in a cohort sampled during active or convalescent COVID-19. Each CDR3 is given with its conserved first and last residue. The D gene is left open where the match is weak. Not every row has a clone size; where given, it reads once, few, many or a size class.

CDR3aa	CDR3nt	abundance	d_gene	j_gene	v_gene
CAIKPGQTNTGELFF	TGTGCCATCAAACCGGGACAGACGAACACCGGGGAGCTGTTTTTT	few	TRBD1	TRBJ2-2	TRBV10-3
CASSPWGQSNEQYF	TGCGCCAGCAGCCCGTGGGGACAATCCAACGAGCAGTACTTC	many	.	TRBJ2-7	TRBV4-3
CASSLGRGEQQFF	TGTGCCAGCAGCTTAGGTCGGGGGGAGCAGCAGTTCTTC	.	TRBD2	TRBJ2-1	TRBV7-3
CARSLPGFKKIYEQYF	TGTGCCAGAAGCTTGCCGGGGTTCAAAAAAATCTACGAGCAGTACTTC	.	.	TRBJ2-7	TRBV5-3
CASTGTGGTYEQYF	TGTGCCAGCACCGGGACAGGGGGGACCTACGAGCAGTACTTC	.	TRBD1	TRBJ2-7	TRBV6-5
CASSVNHMNTEAFF	TGTGCCAGCAGTGTGAATCACATGAACACTGAAGCTTTCTTT	.	.	TRBJ1-1	TRBV2
CASSVAPAGPGNTIYF	TGTGCCAGCAGCGTAGCACCCGCGGGTCCCGGAAACACCATATATTTT	few	.	TRBJ1-3	TRBV9
CASVQGSRENTEAFF	TGTGCCTCCGTTCAGGGTAGCCGAGAAAACACTGAAGCTTTCTTT	once	.	TRBJ1-1	TRBV10-3
CASRTMYLGGSGGATDTQYF	TGTGCCAGCAGAACCATGTATCTCGGGGGTAGCGGGGGGGCCACAGATACGCAGTATTTT	.	TRBD2	TRBJ2-3	TRBV2
CASSSGMTGFYYGYTF	TGTGCCAGCAGCTCGGGCATGACAGGGTTTTACTATGGCTACACCTTC	.	TRBD1	TRBJ1-2	TRBV5-6
CASSPHEGTGNSGNTIYF	TGCGCCAGCAGCCCCCACGAAGGGACAGGAAACTCTGGAAACACCATATATTTT	.	TRBD1	TRBJ1-3	TRBV4-1
CASSQAGVEAFF	TGTGCCAGCAGCCAAGCGGGGGTTGAAGCTTTCTTT	once	.	TRBJ1-1	TRBV3-1/TRBV3-2
CASSSAGPGGGNTIYF	TGTGCCAGCAGCTCCGCCGGACCGGGAGGTGGAAACACCATATATTTT	.	.	TRBJ1-3	TRBV7-9
CASSLVPAGSTDTQYF	TGTGCCAGCAGCTTAGTGCCAGCGGGTAGCACAGATACGCAGTATTTT	.	.	TRBJ2-3	TRBV7-8
CASSDSTDYNSPLHF	TGTGCCAGCAGTGATTCGACAGATTATAATTCACCCCTCCACTTT	medium-sized	.	TRBJ1-6	TRBV2
CASSLTTASLATGNTIYF	TGTGCCAGCAGCTTAACGACAGCCTCTTTGGCAACTGGAAACACCATATATTTT	.	.	TRBJ1-3	TRBV7-8
CASSRTGSYEQYF	TGTGCCAGCAGTCGGACTGGGTCCTACGAGCAGTACTTC	.	.	TRBJ2-7	TRBV6-2/TRBV6-3
CASIIDSQETQYF	TGTGCCAGCATCATCGACAGCCAAGAGACCCAGTACTTC	.	.	TRBJ2-5	TRBV5-5
CATARRTGDHTDTQYF	TGTGCCACCGCCCGGAGAACAGGGGATCACACAGATACGCAGTATTTT	.	TRBD1	TRBJ2-3	TRBV19
CASSITGLSYEQYF	TGTGCCAGTAGTATCACAGGGCTCTCCTACGAGCAGTACTTC	.	.	TRBJ2-7	TRBV19
CASNQQGNRSPLHF	TGTGCCAGCAACCAACAGGGGAATCGTTCACCCCTCCACTTT	.	TRBD1	TRBJ1-6	TRBV6-5
CASSRQGMNTEAFF	TGTGCCAGCAGTCGACAGGGGATGAACACTGAAGCTTTCTTT	.	TRBD1	TRBJ1-1	TRBV2
CASSLQGSTEAFF	TGCGCCAGCAGCTTACAGGGGTCCACTGAAGCTTTCTTT	.	TRBD1	TRBJ1-1	TRBV5-1
CASSSLVIYEQYF	TGTGCCAGCAGCAGCCTAGTTATCTACGAGCAGTACTTC	.	.	TRBJ2-7	TRBV7-2
CASGFDRNTEAFF	TGTGCCAGCGGGTTTGACAGGAACACTGAAGCTTTCTTT	.	.	TRBJ1-1	TRBV2
CASSLVGGETQYF	TGTGCCAGCAGCTTAGTTGGAGGGGAGACCCAGTACTTC	few	.	TRBJ2-5	TRBV7-6
CASSLYGTGVSNTEAFF	TGTGCCAGCAGTTTATATGGGACAGGGGTGAGCAACACTGAAGCTTTCTTT	many	TRBD1	TRBJ1-1	TRBV28
CASSLYWTGELFF	TGTGCCAGCAGCTTGTACTGGACCGGGGAGCTGTTTTTT	.	.	TRBJ2-2	TRBV5-6
CASKAHRDSPYNEQFF	TGTGCCAGTAAGGCCCACCGGGACTCACCTTACAATGAGCAGTTCTTC	.	.	TRBJ2-1	TRBV19
CASSQDRTSGGPWEQYF	TGCGCCAGCAGCCAAGATAGGACTAGCGGGGGACCGTGGGAGCAGTACTTC	once	TRBD2	TRBJ2-7	TRBV4-1
CSASPNQPQHF	TGCAGTGCTAGTCCTAATCAGCCCCAGCATTTT	.	.	TRBJ1-5	TRBV20-1
CASSLFFDEQFF	TGTGCCAGCAGCTTATTTTTCGATGAGCAGTTCTTC	many	.	TRBJ2-1	TRBV7-9
CASSLEGTSNSPLHF	TGTGCCAGCAGTTTAGAGGGGACTTCTAATTCACCCCTCCACTTT	.	.	TRBJ1-6	TRBV6-5
CASSFSPGGSQPQHF	TGTGCCAGCAGTTTTAGTCCAGGGGGCAGTCAGCCCCAGCATTTT	.	TRBD1	TRBJ1-5	TRBV28
CASSFHPGQGPGNTIYF	TGTGCCAGCAGTTTTCATCCGGGACAGGGGCCCGGAAACACCATATATTTT	few	TRBD1	TRBJ1-3	TRBV27
CASSQDDRLKADTQYF	TGCGCCAGCAGCCAAGATGACAGACTTAAGGCAGATACGCAGTATTTT	.	.	TRBJ2-3	TRBV4-3
CASSLGQGRVGANVLTF	TGCGCCAGCAGCCTTGGACAGGGAAGGGTTGGGGCCAACGTCCTGACTTTC	.	TRBD1	TRBJ2-6	TRBV4-1
CASSLGARNLHF	TGTGCCAGCAGCTTAGGGGCTCGCAACCTCCACTTT	few	.	TRBJ1-6	TRBV13
CARRGGAANSPLHF	TGTGCCCGCCGGGGGGGGGCGGCCAATTCACCCCTCCACTTT	.	.	TRBJ1-6	TRBV28
CARHYEQYF	TGTGCCAGACATTACGAGCAGTACTTC	few	.	TRBJ2-7	TRBV5-3
CASSLSGRPTTEAFF	TGTGCCAGCAGCTTAAGCGGCCGGCCGACCACTGAAGCTTTCTTT	.	.	TRBJ1-1	TRBV11-3
CASSKGGDRFTDTQYF	TGTGCCAGCAGCAAAGGGGGGGACAGGTTCACAGATACGCAGTATTTT	.	.	TRBJ2-3	TRBV21-1
CASSEGLAGQETQYF	TGTGCCAGCAGTGAAGGGCTAGCGGGGCAAGAGACCCAGTACTTC	.	TRBD2	TRBJ2-5	TRBV2
CASGQPGQGEAFF	TGTGCCAGTGGTCAACCGGGACAGGGTGAAGCTTTCTTT	.	TRBD1	TRBJ1-1	TRBV19